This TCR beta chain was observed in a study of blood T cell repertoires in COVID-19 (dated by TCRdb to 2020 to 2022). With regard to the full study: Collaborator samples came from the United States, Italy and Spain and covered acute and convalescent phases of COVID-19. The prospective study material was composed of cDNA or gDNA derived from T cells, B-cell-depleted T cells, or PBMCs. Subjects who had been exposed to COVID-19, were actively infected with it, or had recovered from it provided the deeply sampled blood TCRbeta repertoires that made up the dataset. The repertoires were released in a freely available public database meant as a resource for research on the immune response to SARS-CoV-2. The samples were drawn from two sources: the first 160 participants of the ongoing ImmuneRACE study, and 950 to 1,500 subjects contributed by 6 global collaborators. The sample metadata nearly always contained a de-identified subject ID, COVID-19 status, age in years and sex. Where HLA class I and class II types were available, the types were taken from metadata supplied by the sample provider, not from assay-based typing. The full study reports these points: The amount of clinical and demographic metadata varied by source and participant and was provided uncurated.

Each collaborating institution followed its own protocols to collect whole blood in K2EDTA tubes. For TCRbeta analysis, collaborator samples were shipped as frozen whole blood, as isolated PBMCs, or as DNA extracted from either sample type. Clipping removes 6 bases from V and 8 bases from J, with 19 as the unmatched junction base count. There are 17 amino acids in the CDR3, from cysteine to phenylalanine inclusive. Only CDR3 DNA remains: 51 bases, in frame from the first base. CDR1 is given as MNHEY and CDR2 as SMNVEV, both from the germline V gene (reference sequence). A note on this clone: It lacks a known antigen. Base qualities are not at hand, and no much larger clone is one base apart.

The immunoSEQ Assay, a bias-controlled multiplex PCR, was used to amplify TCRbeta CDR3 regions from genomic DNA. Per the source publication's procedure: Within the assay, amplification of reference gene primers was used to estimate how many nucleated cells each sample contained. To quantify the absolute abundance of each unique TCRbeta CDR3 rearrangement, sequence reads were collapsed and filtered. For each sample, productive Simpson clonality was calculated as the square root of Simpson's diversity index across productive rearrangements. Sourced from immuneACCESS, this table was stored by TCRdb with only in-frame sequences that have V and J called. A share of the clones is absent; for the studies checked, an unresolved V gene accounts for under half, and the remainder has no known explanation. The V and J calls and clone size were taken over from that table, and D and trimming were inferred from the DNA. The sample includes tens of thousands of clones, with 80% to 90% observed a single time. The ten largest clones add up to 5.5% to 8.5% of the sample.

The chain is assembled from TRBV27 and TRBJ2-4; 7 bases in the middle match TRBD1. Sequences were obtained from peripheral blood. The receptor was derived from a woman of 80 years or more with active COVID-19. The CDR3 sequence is CASSLNPSTGARDIQYF. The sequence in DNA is TGTGCCAGCAGCTTAAACCCTTCCACAGGGGCCCGGGACATTCAGTACTTC.